This T cell receptor beta chain emerged from a study of blood T cell repertoires in COVID-19. Study as a whole: Samples came from the United States, Italy and Spain, spanning acute and convalescent COVID-19. Nucleic acid was either cDNA or gDNA, and it came from T cells, B-cell-depleted T cells, or PBMCs.

In the original analysis: Reference gene primer amplification gave nucleated cell count estimates. The data were produced by immunoSEQ multiplex PCR, yet TCRdb's version contains in-frame clones alone and is incomplete. That table is the source of V, J and clone size, and D and trimming were worked out from the DNA. The sample consists of approximately 170,000 clones, more than 75% of them appearing once. Germline-derived CDR1 and CDR2 are SGHNT and YYREEE (reference sequence). The CDR3 has 17 amino acids. The J segment lost 4 bases and the V segment lost 3 bases, leaving 12 bases of the junction unmatched.

The sequenced sample was peripheral blood. The clonotype originates from a man between 60 and 75 years old with active or convalescent COVID-19. The chain employs TRBV5-4 and TRBJ2-2; 7 bases fit TRBD1. CDR3 region: CASSSPGQMPGTGELFF. In nucleotides, the CDR3 is TGTGCCAGCAGCTCTCCGGGACAGATGCCGGGCACCGGGGAGCTGTTTTTT.